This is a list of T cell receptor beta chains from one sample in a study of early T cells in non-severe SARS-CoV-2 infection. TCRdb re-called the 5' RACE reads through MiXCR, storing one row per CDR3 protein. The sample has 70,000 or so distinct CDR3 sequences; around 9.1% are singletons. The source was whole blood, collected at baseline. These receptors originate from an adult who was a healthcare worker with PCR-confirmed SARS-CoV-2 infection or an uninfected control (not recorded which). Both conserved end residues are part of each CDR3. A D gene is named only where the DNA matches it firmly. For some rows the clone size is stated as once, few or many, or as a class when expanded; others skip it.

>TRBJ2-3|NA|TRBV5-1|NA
CASSIGLSTDTQYF
TGCGCCAGCAGCATAGGACTCAGCACAGATACGCAGTATTTT
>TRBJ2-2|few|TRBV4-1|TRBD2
CASSQVGGARAGELFF
TGCGCCAGCAGCCAAGTCGGGGGGGCGCGCGCCGGGGAGCTGTTTTTT
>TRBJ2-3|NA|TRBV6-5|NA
CASSYEGDTQYF
TGTGCCAGCAGTTACGAGGGAGATACGCAGTATTTT
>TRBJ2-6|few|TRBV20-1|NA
CSAEKETGANVLTF
TGCAGTGCTGAGAAGGAAACTGGGGCCAACGTCCTGACTTTC
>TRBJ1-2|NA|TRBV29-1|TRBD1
CSVEALDRANYGYTF
TGCAGCGTTGAAGCTTTGGACAGGGCTAACTATGGCTACACCTTC
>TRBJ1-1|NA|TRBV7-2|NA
CASRFTLITEAFF
TGTGCCAGCAGATTCACTCTGATCACTGAAGCTTTCTTT
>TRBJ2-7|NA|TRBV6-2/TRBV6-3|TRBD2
CASSYVTSGEQYF
TGTGCCAGCAGTTACGTCACTAGCGGGGAGCAGTACTTC
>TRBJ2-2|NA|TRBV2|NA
CASSSSGLNTGELFF
TGTGCCAGCAGTTCCTCGGGACTCAACACCGGGGAGCTGTTTTTT
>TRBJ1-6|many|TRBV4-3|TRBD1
CASSQDLATGASPLHF
TGCGCCAGCAGCCAAGATCTCGCGACAGGGGCTTCACCCCTCCACTTT
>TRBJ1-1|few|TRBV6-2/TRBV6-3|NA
CASSYSSSNTEAFF
TGTGCCAGCAGTTACTCGTCCTCGAACACTGAAGCTTTCTTT
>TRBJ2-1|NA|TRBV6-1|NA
CASSESEFF
TGTGCCAGCAGTGAATCGGAGTTCTTC
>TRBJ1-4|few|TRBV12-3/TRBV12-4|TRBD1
CASTLTTGNNEKLFF
TGTGCCAGCACCTTAACGACAGGGAATAATGAAAAACTGTTTTTT
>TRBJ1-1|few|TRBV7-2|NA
CASSFSAGDTEAFF
TGTGCCAGCAGCTTCTCAGCAGGAGACACTGAAGCTTTCTTT
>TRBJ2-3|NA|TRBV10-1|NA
CASSEDGVDTQYF
TGCGCCAGCAGTGAGGATGGGGTTGATACGCAGTATTTT
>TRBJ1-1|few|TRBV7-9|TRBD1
CASSLGTTGVGTEAFF
TGTGCCAGCAGCTTAGGGACGACAGGGGTCGGCACTGAAGCTTTCTTT
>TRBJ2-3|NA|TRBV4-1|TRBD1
CASSPGQGEDTQYF
TGCGCCAGCAGCCCTGGACAGGGGGAAGATACGCAGTATTTT
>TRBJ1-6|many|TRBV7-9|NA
CASSRQWTPLHF
TGTGCCAGCAGCCGACAGTGGACACCCCTCCACTTT
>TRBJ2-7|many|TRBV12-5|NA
CASGLVNYEQYF
TGTGCTAGTGGTTTGGTAAACTACGAGCAGTACTTC
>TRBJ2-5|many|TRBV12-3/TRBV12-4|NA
CASLRKGPRETQYF
TGTGCCAGCCTTAGGAAGGGGCCCCGAGAGACCCAGTACTTC
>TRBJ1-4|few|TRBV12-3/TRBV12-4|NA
CASNLIGATNEKLFF
TGTGCCAGCAATTTAATAGGGGCAACTAATGAAAAACTGTTTTTT
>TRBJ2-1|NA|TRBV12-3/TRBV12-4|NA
CASTGPEFHNEQFF
TGTGCCAGCACCGGCCCGGAGTTCCACAATGAGCAGTTCTTC
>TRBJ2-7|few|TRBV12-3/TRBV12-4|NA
CASSLRGYDEQYF
TGTGCCAGCAGTTTAAGGGGGTACGACGAGCAGTACTTC
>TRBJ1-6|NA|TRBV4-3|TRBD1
CASSQDRQGASPLHF
TGCGCCAGCAGCCAAGATCGACAGGGGGCTTCACCCCTCCACTTT
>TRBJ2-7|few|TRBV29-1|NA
CSVESSYEQYF
TGCAGCGTTGAATCATCCTACGAGCAGTACTTC
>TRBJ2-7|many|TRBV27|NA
CASSLSVGGFYEQYF
TGTGCCAGCAGTTTATCAGTGGGGGGCTTCTACGAGCAGTACTTC
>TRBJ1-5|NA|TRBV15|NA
CATSRVIPRDNQPQHF
TGTGCCACCAGCAGAGTTATACCCCGGGATAATCAGCCCCAGCATTTT
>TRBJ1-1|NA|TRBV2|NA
CASSLLSGEAFF
TGTGCCAGCAGCCTCTTAAGCGGTGAAGCTTTCTTT
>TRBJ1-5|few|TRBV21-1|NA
CASSKDRGGQPQHF
TGTGCCAGCAGCAAAGATCGGGGAGGACAGCCCCAGCATTTT
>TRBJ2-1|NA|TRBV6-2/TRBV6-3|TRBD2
CASSYQNPGTSGHNEQFF
TGTGCCAGCAGTTACCAGAACCCCGGGACTAGCGGCCACAATGAGCAGTTCTTC